This TCR beta chain was captured by sequencing in a study of blood T cells in healthy people across ages. The CDR3 length is 14 residues. V was cut by 7 bases and J by 4 bases, with 13 bases left in between. Germline CDR1 reads SNHLY; CDR2 reads FYNNEI. The second PCR ran roughly 7 to 11 cycles with a sample-barcoded 5' primer and J-beta primers. There were at least 2.5 million CDR3-containing paired-end reads obtained from each sample. TCRdb ran MiXCR on the 5' RACE reads and lists one entry per CDR3 protein. The table includes 600,000 or so distinct CDR3 sequences, 20% to 25% detected once. The chain has TRBV2 and TRBJ2-2; D is undetermined. Sample: blood. The origin of this receptor is a man aged 65-85 years in good health. The CDR3: CASNSGLLTGELFF. The CDR3 DNA is TGTGCCAGCAACTCCGGGCTCCTCACCGGGGAGCTGTTTTTT.